The rows below give T cell receptor beta chains drawn from one sample of a study of blood T cell repertoires in COVID-19. The protocol was immunoSEQ multiplex PCR, while the TCRdb copy is restricted to in-frame clones and leaves out a portion. The sample consists of 350,000 to 450,000 clones, approximately 91% of them appearing once. The sample taken for sequencing was peripheral blood. The origin of the receptors is a woman aged 35 to 49 with COVID-19, enrolled during active disease. Both conserved end residues are part of each CDR3. D genes are given only for firm matches. Clone size appears in some rows only: once, few, many, or a class for an expanded clone.

DNA: TGTGCCAGCAGCCGTACCCCCAGAGGCAATTCACCCCTCCACTTT
CDR3: CASSRTPRGNSPLHF
J: TRBJ1-6
D: NA
length: 15
V: TRBV27
size: NA

DNA: TGTGCCAGCAGCTTCGTGGGGCAGCCGAACACCGGGGAGCTGTTTTTT
CDR3: CASSFVGQPNTGELFF
J: TRBJ2-2
D: NA
length: 16
V: TRBV7-6
size: once

DNA: TGTGCCAGCAGTCCAGGGGCTGGCCAGCCCCAGCATTTT
CDR3: CASSPGAGQPQHF
J: TRBJ1-5
D: NA
length: 13
V: TRBV6-5
size: NA

DNA: TGTGCCACCGGACAGGGGAAATTGACAGATACGCAGTATTTT
CDR3: CATGQGKLTDTQYF
J: TRBJ2-3
D: TRBD1
length: 14
V: TRBV27
size: NA

DNA: TGTGCCAGCAGTCTAGAGAATGGTGGGTTCGGGTTGTTCACTGAAGCTTTCTTT
CDR3: CASSLENGGFGLFTEAFF
J: TRBJ1-1
D: NA
length: 18
V: TRBV7-2
size: NA

DNA: TGTGCCAGTAGGCCACAGGGCTTCTATGGCTACACCTTC
CDR3: CASRPQGFYGYTF
J: TRBJ1-2
D: NA
length: 13
V: TRBV19
size: NA

DNA: TGTGCCAGCAGCGTAGACGATGGGCGTATCATGAACACTGAAGCTTTCTTT
CDR3: CASSVDDGRIMNTEAFF
J: TRBJ1-1
D: NA
length: 17
V: TRBV9
size: once

DNA: TGTGCCAGCAGCTTACAGGGAAGGACTGAAGCTTTCTTT
CDR3: CASSLQGRTEAFF
J: TRBJ1-1
D: NA
length: 13
V: TRBV9
size: once

DNA: TGTGCCAGCAGTCGAATACCGGGACAGGCACGCTACGAGCAGTACTTC
CDR3: CASSRIPGQARYEQYF
J: TRBJ2-7
D: TRBD1
length: 16
V: TRBV6-2/TRBV6-3
size: NA

DNA: TGTGCCAGCAGCTTAATCAATTCACCCCTCCACTTT
CDR3: CASSLINSPLHF
J: TRBJ1-6
D: NA
length: 12
V: TRBV4-2
size: NA

DNA: TGTGCCAGCAGCTTCTCCCAGGGCACAGATACGCAGTATTTT
CDR3: CASSFSQGTDTQYF
J: TRBJ2-3
D: NA
length: 14
V: TRBV7-9
size: NA

DNA: TGTGCCAGTAGTAGGGTCCAGGGGGCCCACGAGCAGTACTTC
CDR3: CASSRVQGAHEQYF
J: TRBJ2-7
D: TRBD1
length: 14
V: TRBV19
size: NA

DNA: TGTGCCAGTAGTATAGATAACAGGGCTGAAGCTTTCTTT
CDR3: CASSIDNRAEAFF
J: TRBJ1-1
D: NA
length: 13
V: TRBV19
size: NA

DNA: TGTGCCAGCAGTTACTTTTGGGGGCGGCCCTACGAGCAGTACTTC
CDR3: CASSYFWGRPYEQYF
J: TRBJ2-7
D: NA
length: 15
V: TRBV6-2/TRBV6-3
size: NA

DNA: TGTGCCAGCAGTTCGTTAGGACTCGCCAGTGAAAAACTGTTTTTT
CDR3: CASSSLGLASEKLFF
J: TRBJ1-4
D: NA
length: 15
V: TRBV28
size: NA

DNA: TGTGCCAGCAGCGTAGAGGGACAGGGACCCCCGAGCTCCTACAATGAGCAGTTCTTC
CDR3: CASSVEGQGPPSSYNEQFF
J: TRBJ2-1
D: TRBD1
length: 19
V: TRBV9
size: NA

DNA: TGTGCCAGCAGCTTAATCGTCGCGGCGGGTTCTGAAGCTTTCTTT
CDR3: CASSLIVAAGSEAFF
J: TRBJ1-1
D: NA
length: 15
V: TRBV7-2
size: NA

DNA: TGCGCCAGCAGCTCAACAGGGGGCATGAATTCACCCCTCCACTTT
CDR3: CASSSTGGMNSPLHF
J: TRBJ1-6
D: TRBD1
length: 15
V: TRBV5-1
size: NA

DNA: TGTGCCAGCAGTTTCCAGGGCTCTGGGGCCAACGTCCTGACTTTC
CDR3: CASSFQGSGANVLTF
J: TRBJ2-6
D: NA
length: 15
V: TRBV6-2/TRBV6-3
size: many

DNA: TGTGCCAGCAGCCCTAGGACACAAGGCTATGGCTACACCTTC
CDR3: CASSPRTQGYGYTF
J: TRBJ1-2
D: NA
length: 14
V: TRBV7-2
size: once

DNA: TGTGCCAGCAGTTCAAAAACGAAGGAGTTTGAAGCTTTCTTT
CDR3: CASSSKTKEFEAFF
J: TRBJ1-1
D: NA
length: 14
V: TRBV27
size: NA

DNA: TGCAGCGTCCCGGACAGGGTTTACGGCTACACCTTC
CDR3: CSVPDRVYGYTF
J: TRBJ1-2
D: TRBD1
length: 12
V: TRBV29-1
size: NA

DNA: TGTGCCAGCAGTCTCGATATAGCGGGGGGGCTCAATGAGCAGTTCTTC
CDR3: CASSLDIAGGLNEQFF
J: TRBJ2-1
D: TRBD2
length: 16
V: TRBV9
size: NA

DNA: TGTGCCAGCAGCCGGGACAACTCCTACGAGCAGTACTTC
CDR3: CASSRDNSYEQYF
J: TRBJ2-7
D: NA
length: 13
V: TRBV6-2/TRBV6-3
size: NA

DNA: TGCGCCAGCAGCCAAGATGGACAGGGTGGAATTGAAAAACTGTTTTTT
CDR3: CASSQDGQGGIEKLFF
J: TRBJ1-4
D: TRBD1
length: 16
V: TRBV4-1
size: NA

DNA: TGTGCCAGCAGACAACAGGGGGCGGCTGGCACTGAAGCTTTCTTT
CDR3: CASRQQGAAGTEAFF
J: TRBJ1-1
D: TRBD1
length: 15
V: TRBV27
size: NA

DNA: TGTGCCAGCAGCCTCCGCGGAGGGCAGGGCGGGGAGCTGTTTTTT
CDR3: CASSLRGGQGGELFF
J: TRBJ2-2
D: NA
length: 15
V: TRBV7-3
size: NA

DNA: TGTGCCAGTAGTATTCGGGGACTGACGGGTGGCTACACCTTC
CDR3: CASSIRGLTGGYTF
J: TRBJ1-2
D: NA
length: 14
V: TRBV19
size: NA

DNA: TGTGCCAGCAGAAAGCGGGGGTCCTCGGATACGCAGTATTTT
CDR3: CASRKRGSSDTQYF
J: TRBJ2-3
D: TRBD2
length: 14
V: TRBV7-2
size: NA

DNA: TGTGCCAGCAGCTTTCAGGGGCGAACCTACAATGAGCAGTTCTTC
CDR3: CASSFQGRTYNEQFF
J: TRBJ2-1
D: NA
length: 15
V: TRBV5-4
size: NA

DNA: TGCGCCAGCAGCCAAGATCTCACCGGGGGCAATCAGCCCCAGCATTTT
CDR3: CASSQDLTGGNQPQHF
J: TRBJ1-5
D: NA
length: 16
V: TRBV4-3
size: few

DNA: TGCGCCAGCAGCTTGGTACAGGGAGGGACCTACGAGCAGTACTTC
CDR3: CASSLVQGGTYEQYF
J: TRBJ2-7
D: NA
length: 15
V: TRBV5-1
size: NA

DNA: TGTGCCAGCAGCTATCACGGGGGGAGGGAGCAGTACTTC
CDR3: CASSYHGGREQYF
J: TRBJ2-7
D: TRBD2
length: 13
V: TRBV7-2
size: NA

DNA: TGCGCCAGCAGCGGGGCGTCACCTAGTTACAATGAGCAGTTCTTC
CDR3: CASSGASPSYNEQFF
J: TRBJ2-1
D: NA
length: 15
V: TRBV5-1
size: NA

DNA: TGTGCCAGCAGCACCGCTAGCGGGAGGGTGGCAGATACGCAGTATTTT
CDR3: CASSTASGRVADTQYF
J: TRBJ2-3
D: TRBD2
length: 16
V: TRBV7-2
size: NA

DNA: TGTGCCAGCAGTCAGCCAGGGGGCTACGAGCAGTACTTC
CDR3: CASSQPGGYEQYF
J: TRBJ2-7
D: TRBD1
length: 13
V: TRBV2
size: NA

DNA: TGTGCCAGCAGCGAGGGGGCCCGATACGAGCAGTACTTC
CDR3: CASSEGARYEQYF
J: TRBJ2-7
D: TRBD1
length: 13
V: TRBV7-2
size: NA

DNA: TGTGCCAGCAGCTGGGGAGGGGACCAGGAGACCCAGTACTTC
CDR3: CASSWGGDQETQYF
J: TRBJ2-5
D: TRBD2
length: 14
V: TRBV7-9
size: NA

DNA: TGTGCCAGCGTCAGGGGGGACAGGGGGCCTTACAATCAGCCCCAGCATTTT
CDR3: CASVRGDRGPYNQPQHF
J: TRBJ1-5
D: TRBD1
length: 17
V: TRBV19
size: NA

DNA: TGTGCCAGCACCCCGACAGGTTATAATTCACCCCTCCACTTT
CDR3: CASTPTGYNSPLHF
J: TRBJ1-6
D: NA
length: 14
V: TRBV27
size: NA

DNA: TGTGCCAGCAGCCAACGGTACAATGAGCAGTTCTTC
CDR3: CASSQRYNEQFF
J: TRBJ2-1
D: NA
length: 12
V: TRBV3-1/TRBV3-2
size: NA

DNA: TGTGCCAGCAGCCTACGAGCGCCATTTCAGGGAGCCAAAAACATTCAGTACTTC
CDR3: CASSLRAPFQGAKNIQYF
J: TRBJ2-4
D: NA
length: 18
V: TRBV3-1/TRBV3-2
size: NA

DNA: TGTGCCAGCAGTAAGCAGGGTCATTATGGCTACACCTTC
CDR3: CASSKQGHYGYTF
J: TRBJ1-2
D: NA
length: 13
V: TRBV27
size: NA

DNA: TGCAGCGTTGCGACAGTCGCGTGGTACGAGCAGTACTTC
CDR3: CSVATVAWYEQYF
J: TRBJ2-7
D: NA
length: 13
V: TRBV29-1
size: NA

DNA: TGTGCCATCGGGGGGGCGGCGTACTCTGGAAACACCATATATTTT
CDR3: CAIGGAAYSGNTIYF
J: TRBJ1-3
D: NA
length: 15
V: TRBV10-3
size: NA

DNA: TGTGCCAGCAGTCCTGAGGAGACCCAGTACTTC
CDR3: CASSPEETQYF
J: TRBJ2-5
D: NA
length: 11
V: TRBV12-3/TRBV12-4
size: once

DNA: TGTGCCAGCGGAGAGGAACAGGGTTTCGGTGGCTACACCTTC
CDR3: CASGEEQGFGGYTF
J: TRBJ1-2
D: NA
length: 14
V: TRBV25-1
size: NA

DNA: TGTGCCAGCAGCGTAAACGGACAGGGTTACAATCAGCCCCAGCATTTT
CDR3: CASSVNGQGYNQPQHF
J: TRBJ1-5
D: TRBD1
length: 16
V: TRBV7-2
size: NA